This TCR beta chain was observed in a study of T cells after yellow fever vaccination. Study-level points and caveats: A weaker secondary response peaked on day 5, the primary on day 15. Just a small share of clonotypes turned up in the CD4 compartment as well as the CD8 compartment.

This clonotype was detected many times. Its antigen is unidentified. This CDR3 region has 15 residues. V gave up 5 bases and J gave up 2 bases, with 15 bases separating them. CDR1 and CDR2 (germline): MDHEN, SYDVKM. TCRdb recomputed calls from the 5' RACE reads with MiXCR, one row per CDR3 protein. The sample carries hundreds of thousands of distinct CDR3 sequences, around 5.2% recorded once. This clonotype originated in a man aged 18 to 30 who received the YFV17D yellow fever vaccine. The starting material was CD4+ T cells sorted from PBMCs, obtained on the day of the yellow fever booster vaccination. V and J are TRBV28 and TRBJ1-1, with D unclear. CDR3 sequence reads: CASSPLLPFNTEAFF. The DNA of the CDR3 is TGTGCCAGCAGTCCTCTTTTACCGTTTAACACTGAAGCTTTCTTT.